This T cell receptor (beta chain) stems from a study of shared clonotypes between healthy human individuals. Study-level findings and limits: The represented genetic and exposure-history diversity was limited by the small number of donors. The generation probabilities recorded for non-shared clonotypes fell below those of clonotypes shared by all four donors. Among the subsets, naive ones generally showed larger estimated richness than memory ones.

Method: immunoSEQ multiplex PCR; TCRdb's copy keeps in-frame clones and lacks some. Found here are about 980,000 clones, approximately 76% of them singletons; the top ten hold roughly 1.5%. This clone was counted only a few times. Its specificity is not known. The clonotype comes from a young man in good health. The sample taken for sequencing was memory CD4+ T cells sorted from blood. Subset specified: CD45RA-negative fraction.

DNA of the CDR3: TGTGCCATCAAAGACTGGGGACAGGCCCCCGCCTTGAACACTGAAGCTTTCTTT. As protein: CAIKDWGQAPALNTEAFF. The V gene is TRBV10-3, the J gene TRBJ1-1; the match to TRBD1 covers 8 bases. V lost 7 bases to trimming and J lost 0 bases; unmatched junction nucleotides: 16. This CDR3 contains 18 residues. CDR1 is ENHRY, CDR2 SYGVKD, per germline.